Below, 30 T cell receptor beta chains from the same sample are listed, as sequenced in a study of cytotoxic CD8 clonotypes in ibrutinib-treated CLL (dated by TCRdb to the early 2020s). The method behind the library was the immunoSEQ multiplex PCR assay. TCRdb limited this immuneACCESS table to in-frame rearrangements with V and J called. A share of clones is missing; checked studies link under half to unresolved V genes, and the rest is unexplained. This sample lists 20,000 to 30,000 clones; 60% to 80% were detected once. Of the sample, just over 50% is held by the ten largest clones. According to the study, the label for this sample's time point signals: progressive disease on ibrutinib. Sequences were derived from PBMCs, sampled at disease progression, from a patient treated with ibrutinib. Receptors originate from a human donor with chronic lymphocytic leukemia.

The V call is TRBV10-3, the J call TRBJ2-2, with a tentative D call TRBD1 (6 bases). There are 12 residues in the CDR3. Germline lookup yields CDR1 ENHRY and CDR2 SYGVKD. Trimming shortened V by 10 bases and J by 4 bases, and 10 bases separated the two germline ends. CDR3: CATRQVTGELFF. DNA for the CDR3: TGTGCCACCAGACAGGTCACCGGGGAGCTGTTTTTT.

The chain uses TRBV29-1 and TRBJ1-2; D is ambiguous. Trimming took off 4 bases at V and 8 bases at J, with 2 bases between the two ends. This CDR3 comprises 8 residues. Germline V lookup: CDR1 SQVTM, CDR2 ANQGSEA. The chain's CDR3 is CSVGGYTF. The CDR3 DNA sequence: TGCAGCGTTGGAGGCTACACCTTC.

This rearrangement joins TRBV6-6 to TRBJ2-3, with TRBD2 matching over 9 bases. The ends lost 5 bases at V and 0 bases at J; junction bases unmatched: 3. Looked up from germline, CDR1 is MNHNY and CDR2 is SVGAGI (reference sequence). The CDR3 covers 15 residues. DNA of the CDR3: TGTGCCAGCAGTCCAAGCGGGGGGAGCACAGATACGCAGTATTTT. Translated, it gives CASSPSGGSTDTQYF.

The V gene is TRBV27, the J gene TRBJ2-7; D ambiguous. V lost 0 bases and J lost 2, with 11 bases in between. CDR3 length equals 15 residues. CDR1 and CDR2 (germline): MNHEY, SMNVEV (reference sequence). The chain's CDR3 is CASSLSGRITYEQYF. As DNA, the CDR3 is TGTGCCAGCAGTTTATCTGGCCGGATCACCTACGAGCAGTACTTC.

The CDR3 spells CASSLSRGKGHEAFF. Written as DNA, the CDR3 is TGTGCCAGCAGCTTGAGCAGAGGGAAGGGGCATGAAGCTTTCTTT. The chain joins TRBV7-2 to TRBJ1-1, with D perhaps matching TRBD1 (5 bases). Germline CDR1 and CDR2: SGHTA and FQGNSA. The CDR3 contains 15 residues. V lost 3 bases and J lost 7, with 18 bases in between. The full variable domain, with the rest looked up from reference TRBV7-2 and TRBJ1-1, is GAGVSQSPSNKVTEKGKDVELRCDPISGHTALYWYRQSLGQGLEFLIYFQGNSAPDKSGLPSDRFSAERTGGSVSTLTIQRTQQEDSAVYLCASSLSRGKGHEAFFGQGTRLTVV.

The chain combines TRBV27 with TRBJ2-7, with TRBD2 matching over 8 bases. Germline V lookup: CDR1 MNHEY, CDR2 SMNVEV (reference sequence). The ends lost 5 bases at V and 3 bases at J; junction bases unmatched: 6. The CDR3 length is 14 residues. The CDR3 coding sequence is TGTGCCAGCAGTCCGGGGGGGACGGGCTACGAGCAGTACTTC. Translating it yields CASSPGGTGYEQYF.

The chain recombines TRBV5-1 with TRBJ2-5; D perhaps matches TRBD2 (5 bases). CDR1 SGHRS and CDR2 YFSETQ come from the germline V gene. This CDR3 comprises 14 residues. V gave up 0 bases and J gave up 2 bases, with 8 bases separating them. The CDR3, as DNA: TGCGCCAGCAGCTTGGATGGACTGCAAGAGACCCAGTACTTC. This sequence encodes CASSLDGLQETQYF.

V and J are TRBV5-4 and TRBJ2-5; 13 nucleotides match TRBD2. The germline gives CDR1 SGHNT, CDR2 YYREEE (reference sequence). This CDR3 is 16 amino acids long. J was trimmed by 5 bases and V by 4 bases; bases with no gene match: 8. The CDR3 spells CASSRTSGGPPETQYF. CDR3 nucleotide sequence: TGTGCCAGCAGCCGGACTAGCGGGGGCCCCCCGGAGACCCAGTACTTC.

The V gene is TRBV19, the J gene TRBJ2-3, with a possible D match to TRBD1 (6 bases). V lost 0 bases to trimming and J lost 1 base, with 8 bases between them. CDR3 length equals 15 residues. Per the germline V gene, CDR1 is LNHDA and CDR2 is SQIVND (reference sequence). CDR3 in DNA: TGTGCCAGTAGTATAGAGGCAGGGGGCACAGATACGCAGTATTTT. Translated: CASSIEAGGTDTQYF.

This clone was seen a handful of times. The genes are TRBV7-8 and TRBJ1-4; tentatively, D is TRBD1 (5 bases). The V end lost 0 bases, the J end lost 12 bases, and 5 bases lay between the germline ends. There are 11 residues in the CDR3. The germline CDR1 and CDR2 sequences are SGHVS and FQNEAQ. The CDR3 protein is CASSLAGELFF. CDR3 nucleotide sequence: TGTGCCAGCAGCTTAGCAGGGGAACTGTTTTTT.

The rearrangement links TRBV5-6 to TRBJ1-6, with 10 positions matching TRBD1. The J segment lost 10 bases and the V segment lost 4 bases, leaving 5 bases of the junction unmatched. Looked up from germline, CDR1 is SGHDT and CDR2 is YYEEEE. The CDR3 contains 14 residues. The CDR3 DNA sequence: TGTGCCAGCAGCCGGGACAGGGGACTATCACCCCTCCACTTT. Translating it yields CASSRDRGLSPLHF.

The chain combines TRBV19 with TRBJ2-3; D unclear. The CDR3 length is 13 residues. Trimming took 6 bases from V and 0 from J, leaving 7 bases between them. The germline gives CDR1 LNHDA, CDR2 SQIVND (reference sequence). DNA for the CDR3: TGTGCCAGTAGAGTCAGGAGCACAGATACGCAGTATTTT. As protein: CASRVRSTDTQYF.

This clone was seen only once. CDR3 in DNA: TGTGCCAGCAGCCCCAGGGTGGGCTATGGCTACACCTTC. Protein sequence: CASSPRVGYGYTF. The chain uses TRBV27 and TRBJ1-2, with a tentative D call TRBD1 (5 bases). Germline CDR1 MNHEY, CDR2 SMNVEV (reference sequence). Trimming took 6 bases from V and 4 from J, leaving 12 bases between them. The CDR3 totals 13 residues.

V and J are TRBV13 and TRBJ2-7; D could derive from TRBD1 or TRBD2 (6 bases each). Germline lookup yields CDR1 PRHDT and CDR2 FYEKMQ (reference sequence). The V end lost 5 bases, the J end lost 0 bases, and 14 bases lay between the germline ends. There are 15 residues in the CDR3. The CDR3 is CASSGRGGPSYEQYF. In nucleotides, the CDR3 is TGTGCCAGCAGCGGTAGAGGGGGGCCCTCCTACGAGCAGTACTTC.

The chain combines TRBV6-1 with TRBJ2-3; a weak D match, TRBD1 (6 bases). Deletions cut 4 bases from V and 2 bases from J, with 10 bases between. CDR3 size: 14 residues. Germline CDR1 reads MNHNS; CDR2 reads SASEGT. CDR3 nucleotide sequence: TGTGCCAGCAGTGCGAGGGGGTACACAGATACGCAGTATTTT. This sequence encodes CASSARGYTDTQYF.

V is TRBV7-6 and J is TRBJ2-2; the match to TRBD2 covers 10 bases. Germline V gene lookup returns CDR1 SGHVS and CDR2 FNYEAQ. Losses at the gene ends were 5 bases for V and 1 base for J; bases not matched to a gene: 4. The CDR3 is 16 amino acids. This CDR3 reads CASSPGLAQNTGELFF. CDR3 DNA sequence: TGTGCCAGCAGCCCGGGACTAGCGCAGAACACCGGGGAGCTGTTTTTT.

The rearrangement links TRBV29-1 to TRBJ2-7, with D unclear. Between the trimmed V and J ends, which lost 3 bases and 3 bases, there was a span of 6 bases. The germline V gene has CDR1 SQVTM and CDR2 ANQGSEA. CDR3 length equals 11 residues. DNA for the CDR3: TGCAGCGTTGAGAGAGACTACGAGCAGTACTTC. Its translation: CSVERDYEQYF.

The chain employs TRBV7-8 and TRBJ2-1, with TRBD1 identical over 8 bases. This CDR3 spans 20 amino acids. V shed 4 bases and J 1 base; nucleotides not matched to a gene: 18. Looked up from germline, CDR1 is SGHVS and CDR2 is FQNEAQ. The CDR3, as DNA: TGTGCCAGCAGCTCGGACAGGGTGATTCTAGCCGTCCCATCCTACAATGAGCAGTTCTTC. Protein product: CASSSDRVILAVPSYNEQFF.

This clone came up once. This chain links TRBV7-3 with TRBJ2-2; 8 bases line up with TRBD1. CDR1 and CDR2 (germline): SGHTA, FQGTGA. The CDR3 is made up of 13 amino acids. V gave up 5 bases and J gave up 7 bases; unmatched junction bases: 3. CDR3 amino acids: CASSLGQGGELFF. CDR3 nucleotide sequence: TGTGCCAGCAGCCTTGGACAGGGCGGGGAGCTGTTTTTT.

The rearrangement links TRBV5-1 to TRBJ1-5; perhaps TRBD1 as D (6 bases). Germline V lookup: CDR1 SGHRS, CDR2 YFSETQ. The CDR3 runs 15 residues. Trimming cost V 0 bases and J 5 bases, with 12 bases left between them. Written as DNA, the CDR3 is TGCGCCAGCAGCTTGGCCGGACAGAGCTATCAGCCCCAGCATTTT. The encoded protein is CASSLAGQSYQPQHF.

This clone was counted a single time. The chain carries TRBV5-1 and TRBJ1-2; TRBD1 is a possible D gene (5 bases). The germline gives CDR1 SGHRS, CDR2 YFSETQ. The CDR3 spans 14 residues. With 5 bases removed from V and 3 bases from J, the gap between germline ends came to 14 bases. CDR3 region: CASSLGVLDYGYTF. The CDR3 bases are TGCGCCAGCAGTTTAGGGGTTTTGGACTATGGCTACACCTTC.

For the CDR3, the DNA is TGTGCCAGCAGCTTACATGGTGGTCAAGAGACCCAGTACTTC. Amino acids: CASSLHGGQETQYF. J is TRBJ2-5 and V is TRBV7-3, with D unresolved. CDR1 SGHTA and CDR2 FQGTGA come from the germline V gene. V shed 2 bases and J shed 2 bases, with 9 bases lying between them. The CDR3 consists of 14 residues.

The chain is built from TRBV11-2 and TRBJ1-1, with D possibly being TRBD1 (5 bases). CDR1 and CDR2 (germline): SGHAT, FQNNGV. The V and J ends lost 4 bases and 1 base respectively, with 13 bases between them. The CDR3 is 15 amino acids. The CDR3 DNA follows: TGTGCCAGCAGCTCCTCCCGGAGGGGGAACACTGAAGCTTTCTTT. Its protein is CASSSSRRGNTEAFF.

This clone came up a few times. V and J are TRBV29-1 and TRBJ2-6, with TRBD2 identical over 11 bases. CDR1 is SQVTM and CDR2 is ANQGSEA in the germline V gene. The CDR3 has 16 amino acids. After removal of 7 bases from V and 0 bases from J, the junction contained 5 bases not matched to a gene. As DNA, the CDR3 is TGCAGCGGGATACTAGCGGGGGCCTCTGGGGCCAACGTCCTGACTTTC. Residues: CSGILAGASGANVLTF.

This clone was observed a few times. This chain uses TRBV30 with TRBJ1-5, with 8 bases matching TRBD1. J gave up 3 bases and V 5 bases, and 3 bases lay outside the gene matches. The CDR3 is 13 amino acids. Germline V CDR1 and CDR2: GTSNPN, SVGIG (reference sequence). CDR3 loop: CAWGQGANQPQHF. The CDR3 DNA reads TGTGCCTGGGGTCAGGGGGCCAATCAGCCCCAGCATTTT.

The chain has TRBV5-1 and TRBJ1-2, with 8 nucleotides matching TRBD1. J gave up 7 bases and V 1 base, and 6 bases lay outside the gene matches. The length of the CDR3 is 14 residues. CDR1 is SGHRS and CDR2 is YFSETQ in the germline V gene. CDR3 DNA sequence: TGCGCCAGCAGCTTGTACAGGGGACAGGCTGGCTACACCTTC. Translated: CASSLYRGQAGYTF.

The chain's CDR3 is CASSVGQQNTEAFF. CDR3 DNA sequence: TGTGCCAGCAGCGTCGGACAGCAAAACACTGAAGCTTTCTTT. The rearrangement joins TRBV9 to TRBJ1-1, with D possibly TRBD1 on 6 matching bases. The ends were cut back, 2 bases at V and 2 bases at J, with 10 bases in the middle. CDR3 length equals 14 residues. Per the germline V gene, CDR1 is SGDLS and CDR2 is YYNGEE.

The chain combines TRBV4-1 with TRBJ1-1; D unresolved. V lost 6 bases and J lost 7, with 21 bases in between. The CDR3 extends over 15 amino acids. The germline V gene encodes CDR1 MGHRA and CDR2 YSYEKL. CDR3 residues: CASRFISPYVGEAFF. As DNA, the CDR3 is TGCGCCAGCAGGTTTATATCCCCGTACGTCGGTGAAGCTTTCTTT.

The V call is TRBV9, the J call TRBJ2-5; D not certain. Deletions cut 2 bases from V and 5 bases from J, with 10 bases between. Germline CDR1 SGDLS, CDR2 YYNGEE. This CDR3 has 13 amino acids. The CDR3 nucleotides are TGTGCCAGCAGCGTGGATGGTTATGAGACCCAGTACTTC. It translates to CASSVDGYETQYF.

This chain uses TRBV4-2 with TRBJ2-6, with no clear D. With 0 bases removed from V and 2 bases from J, the gap between germline ends came to 5 bases. CDR3 size: 15 residues. The germline V gene has CDR1 LGHNA and CDR2 YNFKEQ. CDR3 residues: CASSQDGAGANVLTF. The CDR3 DNA reads TGTGCCAGCAGCCAAGATGGGGCTGGGGCCAACGTCCTGACTTTC.